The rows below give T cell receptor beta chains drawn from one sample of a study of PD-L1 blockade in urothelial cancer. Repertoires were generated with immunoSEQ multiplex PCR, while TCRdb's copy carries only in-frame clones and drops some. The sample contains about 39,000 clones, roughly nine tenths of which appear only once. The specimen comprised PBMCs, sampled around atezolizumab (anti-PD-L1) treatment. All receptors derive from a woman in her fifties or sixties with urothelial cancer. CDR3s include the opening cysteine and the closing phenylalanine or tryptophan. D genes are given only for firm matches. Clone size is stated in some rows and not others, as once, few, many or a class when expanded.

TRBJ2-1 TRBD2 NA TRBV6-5 CASSRTSGGYNEQFF TGTGCCAGCAGTCGTACTAGCGGGGGCTACAATGAGCAGTTCTTC
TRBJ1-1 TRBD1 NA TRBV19 CASISAGGWTEAFF TGTGCCAGTATCTCCGCAGGGGGTTGGACTGAAGCTTTCTTT
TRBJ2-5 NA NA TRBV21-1 CAIQQGAETQYF TGTGCCATTCAGCAGGGGGCCGAGACCCAGTACTTC
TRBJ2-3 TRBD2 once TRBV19 CASSSTSGRTDTQYF TGTGCCAGTAGTAGTACTAGCGGGAGAACAGATACGCAGTATTTT
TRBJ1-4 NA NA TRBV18 CASSPKTASNEKLFF TGTGCCAGCTCACCAAAGACAGCTTCTAATGAAAAACTGTTTTTT
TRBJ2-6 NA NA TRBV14 CASGGSGANVLTF TGTGCCAGCGGCGGCTCTGGGGCCAACGTCCTGACTTTC
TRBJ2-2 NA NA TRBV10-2 CASSDGVTNTGELFF TGCGCCAGCAGTGACGGAGTAACCAACACCGGGGAGCTGTTTTTT
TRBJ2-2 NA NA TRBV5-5 CASSLSRGHLTGELFF TGTGCCAGCAGCTTGTCTAGGGGTCACCTAACCGGGGAGCTGTTTTTT
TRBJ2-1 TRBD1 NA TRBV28 CASSLGFGTGDPFGNEQFF TGTGCCAGCAGTTTAGGTTTCGGGACAGGGGACCCTTTTGGGAATGAGCAGTTCTTC
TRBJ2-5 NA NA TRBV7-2 CASSLAPGQARGTQYF TGTGCCAGCAGCTTAGCCCCCGGGCAGGCCCGGGGGACCCAGTACTTC
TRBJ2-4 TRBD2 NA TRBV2 CASSEGGSGANIQYF TGTGCCAGCAGTGAAGGTGGTAGCGGGGCAAACATTCAGTACTTC
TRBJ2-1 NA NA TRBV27 CASSWRLWSNEQFF TGTGCCAGCAGTTGGAGACTATGGTCGAATGAGCAGTTCTTC
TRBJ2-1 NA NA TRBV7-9 CASSSAPGQTYNEQFF TGTGCCAGCAGCTCGGCCCCGGGACAAACGTACAATGAGCAGTTCTTC
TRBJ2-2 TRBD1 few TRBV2 CASYRGNTGELFF TGTGCCAGCTACAGGGGGAACACCGGGGAGCTGTTTTTT
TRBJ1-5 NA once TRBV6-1 CATLNLPGPQHF TGTGCCACGCTGAACCTGCCGGGGCCCCAGCATTTT
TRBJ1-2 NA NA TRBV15 CATSTGGDPGVGYTF TGTGCCACCAGCACGGGGGGGGATCCGGGGGTAGGCTACACCTTC
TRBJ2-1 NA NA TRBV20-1 CSAPLVNEQFF TGCAGTGCTCCCCTAGTGAATGAGCAGTTCTTC
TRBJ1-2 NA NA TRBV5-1 CASSARGANYGYTF TGCGCCAGCAGCGCCAGGGGAGCTAACTATGGCTACACCTTC
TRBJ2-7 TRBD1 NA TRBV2 CATNRQGQALDEQYF TGTGCCACCAACCGACAGGGACAAGCCTTGGACGAGCAGTACTTC
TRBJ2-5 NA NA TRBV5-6 CASSLKGPQETQYF TGTGCCAGCAGCTTAAAGGGGCCACAAGAGACCCAGTACTTC
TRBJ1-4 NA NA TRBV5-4 CASSVDQGPNEKLFF TGTGCCAGCAGCGTGGACCAGGGGCCTAATGAAAAACTGTTTTTT
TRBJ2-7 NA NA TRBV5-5 CASSLGQISYEQYF TGTGCCAGCAGCTTGGGCCAGATCAGCTACGAGCAGTACTTC
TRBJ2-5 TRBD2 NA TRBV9 CASSPSGGEETQYF TGTGCCAGCAGCCCTTCCGGGGGGGAAGAGACCCAGTACTTC
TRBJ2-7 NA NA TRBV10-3 CAIRPGQTYEQYF TGTGCCATCAGGCCGGGACAAACCTACGAGCAGTACTTC
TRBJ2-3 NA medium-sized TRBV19 CASSIYGSTDTQYF TGTGCCAGTAGTATTTACGGTAGCACAGATACGCAGTATTTT
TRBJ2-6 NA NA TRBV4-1 CASSHPAGSGANVLTF TGCGCCAGCAGCCACCCGGCAGGCTCTGGGGCCAACGTCCTGACTTTC
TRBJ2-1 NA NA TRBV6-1 CASSPASSSYNEQFF TGTGCCAGCAGTCCCGCTTCGAGCTCCTACAATGAGCAGTTCTTC
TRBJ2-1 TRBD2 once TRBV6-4 CASMRTSGSREQFF TGTGCCAGCATGAGGACTAGCGGGAGTCGTGAGCAGTTCTTC
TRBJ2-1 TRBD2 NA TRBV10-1 CASSGPGRENNEQFF TGCGCCAGCAGTGGTCCAGGGAGGGAAAACAATGAGCAGTTCTTC
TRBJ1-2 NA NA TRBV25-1 CASSVYRGAGVAYGYTF TGTGCCAGCAGTGTCTACCGGGGGGCCGGGGTGGCCTATGGCTACACCTTC
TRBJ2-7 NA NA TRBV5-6 CASSLWGREQYF TGTGCCAGCAGCTTGTGGGGGAGGGAGCAGTACTTC
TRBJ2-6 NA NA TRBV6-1 CASRSSGANVLTF TGTGCCAGCAGGAGCTCTGGGGCCAACGTCCTGACTTTC
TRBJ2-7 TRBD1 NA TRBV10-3 CAISESKGTGGGEQYF TGTGCCATCAGTGAGTCGAAAGGGACAGGGGGAGGCGAGCAGTACTTC
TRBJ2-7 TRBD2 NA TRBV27 CASSSRTSGSPYEQYF TGTGCCAGCAGTTCTCGGACTAGCGGCTCCCCCTACGAGCAGTACTTC
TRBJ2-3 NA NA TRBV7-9 CASSLGLLPTDTQYF TGTGCCAGCAGCTTAGGGCTTCTCCCCACAGATACGCAGTATTTT
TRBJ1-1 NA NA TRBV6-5 CASTDLTPNTEAFF TGTGCCAGCACCGACCTGACACCGAACACTGAAGCTTTCTTT
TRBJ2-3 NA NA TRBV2 CASSEELVSTDTQYF TGTGCCAGCAGTGAGGAACTAGTCAGCACAGATACGCAGTATTTT
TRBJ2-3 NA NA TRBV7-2 CASSRRLGTDTQYF TGTGCCAGCAGCCGCCGACTAGGCACAGATACGCAGTATTTT
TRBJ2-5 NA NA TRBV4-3 CASSQEVGGQTQYF TGCGCCAGCAGCCAAGAGGTCGGGGGGCAGACCCAGTACTTC
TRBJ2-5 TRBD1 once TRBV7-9 CASSARDRGRGETQYF TGTGCCAGCAGCGCCCGGGACAGGGGGCGCGGGGAGACCCAGTACTTC
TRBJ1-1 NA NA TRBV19 CASSPGLVNTEAFF TGTGCCAGTAGTCCGGGACTCGTGAACACTGAAGCTTTCTTT
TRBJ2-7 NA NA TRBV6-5 CASRAIGPEQYF TGTGCCTCGAGGGCTATCGGGCCCGAGCAGTACTTC
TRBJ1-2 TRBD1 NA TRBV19 CASSISTGYGYTF TGTGCCAGTAGTATCTCGACAGGGTATGGCTACACCTTC
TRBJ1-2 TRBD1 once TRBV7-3 CASSLTGQGGYTF TGTGCCAGCAGCTTAACGGGACAGGGGGGCTACACCTTC
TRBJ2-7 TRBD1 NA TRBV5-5 CASSSGTGSYEQYF TGTGCCAGCAGCTCCGGGACAGGTTCCTACGAGCAGTACTTC
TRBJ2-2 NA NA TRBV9 CASSVEAGWSGELFF TGTGCCAGCAGCGTAGAGGCGGGGTGGTCCGGGGAGCTGTTTTTT
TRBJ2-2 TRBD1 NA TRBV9 CASSTQGQGGHTGELFF TGTGCCAGCAGCACCCAGGGACAGGGTGGACACACCGGGGAGCTGTTTTTT
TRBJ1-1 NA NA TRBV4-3 CASSQEGTSSNTEAFF TGCGCCAGCAGCCAAGAGGGGACTTCATCTAACACTGAAGCTTTCTTT
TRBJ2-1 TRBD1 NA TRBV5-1 CASSLEGWQGAHNEQFF TGCGCCAGCAGCTTGGAAGGTTGGCAGGGGGCCCACAATGAGCAGTTCTTC
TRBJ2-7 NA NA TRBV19 CASSLVAESYEQYF TGTGCCAGTAGTTTGGTAGCGGAATCCTACGAGCAGTACTTC
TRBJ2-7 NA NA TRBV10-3 CAISGKTESSYEQYF TGTGCCATCAGTGGAAAGACAGAGTCATCCTACGAGCAGTACTTC
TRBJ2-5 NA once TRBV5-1 CASSPGMRETQYF TGCGCCAGCAGCCCCGGGATGAGGGAGACCCAGTACTTC
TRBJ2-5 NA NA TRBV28 CASGNPFRTFRETQYF TGTGCCAGCGGAAATCCTTTCAGGACATTTAGAGAGACCCAGTACTTC
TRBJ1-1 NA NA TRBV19 CASSIRTGTEAFF TGTGCCAGTAGTATCAGGACTGGCACTGAAGCTTTCTTT
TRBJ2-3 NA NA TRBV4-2 CASSQVGGYKYTQYF TGTGCCAGCAGCCAAGTGGGAGGTTATAAATATACGCAGTATTTT
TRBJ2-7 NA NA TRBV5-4 CASSFSQGYEQYF TGTGCCAGCAGCTTTTCACAGGGCTACGAGCAGTACTTC
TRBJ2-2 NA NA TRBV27 CASSRRDWGRGGGELFF TGTGCCAGCAGCCGCCGGGACTGGGGAAGGGGGGGCGGGGAGCTGTTTTTT